What follows are 24 T cell receptor beta chains derived from one specimen sequenced in a study of cytomegalovirus exposure and HLA in healthy donors. The PCR made use of 60 Vbeta and 13 Jbeta primers. Here immunoSEQ multiplex PCR was the method, and the copy in TCRdb shows in-frame clones only, minus some. The sample holds approximately 160,000 clones, more than 65% seen once. Source material: PBMCs. All receptors derive from a man between 50 and 59 years old in good health and CMV-seropositive.

This sequence joins TRBV4-3 and TRBJ1-3; the match to TRBD1 covers 11 bases. This CDR3 is built from 20 residues. With V trimmed by 1 base and J by 0 bases, 11 bases remained unmatched. CDR1 and CDR2 (germline): LGHNA, YSLEER. As DNA, the CDR3 is TGCGCCAGCAGCCAAGTATACGGGCCGGGACAGGGGGACTCTGGAAACACCATATATTTT. Protein sequence: CASSQVYGPGQGDSGNTIYF.

The CDR3 protein is CASSRRRAPGELFF. CDR3 nucleotide sequence: TGTGCCAGCAGCCGCAGGAGGGCCCCCGGGGAGCTGTTTTTT. The rearrangement uses TRBV7-2 and TRBJ2-2; tentative D call: TRBD2 (6 bases). Trimming removed 5 bases from V and 6 bases from J, with 13 bases in between. Germline lookup yields CDR1 SGHTA and CDR2 FQGNSA. This CDR3 is built from 14 residues.

CDR3 DNA: TGTGCCAGCAGCTTCGGCGGGAACACTGAAGCTTTCTTT. It specifies CASSFGGNTEAFF. V and J are TRBV7-2 and TRBJ1-1; D is undetermined. V lost 3 bases, J lost 1 base, and 6 bases lay in between. CDR1 is SGHTA, CDR2 FQGNSA, per germline. The CDR3 covers 13 residues.

This chain connects TRBV5-1 to TRBJ2-5, with a weak D call TRBD2 (6 bases). Trimming pared 2 bases from V and 1 base from J, leaving 12 bases between. The CDR3 has 15 residues. Germline values: CDR1 SGHRS, CDR2 YFSETQ. For the CDR3, the DNA is TGCGCCAGCAGCTTAAGCGGGCCATTCCAAGAGACCCAGTACTTC. The encoded protein is CASSLSGPFQETQYF.

This clone was found once. DNA of the CDR3: TGTGCCAGCAGCCAACCGGGACTAGCGGGAGACTCCTACGAGCAGTACTTC. It codes for CASSQPGLAGDSYEQYF. The genes are TRBV4-2 and TRBJ2-7; 14 bases are a match to TRBD2. CDR1 LGHNA and CDR2 YNFKEQ come from the germline V gene. The junction had 3 bases not matched to a gene; V was cut back by 2 bases and J by 0 bases. The CDR3 length is 17 residues.

The genes are TRBV5-6 and TRBJ2-7; 10 bases are a match to TRBD2. The CDR3 loop spans 17 amino acids. Germline V gene sequence: CDR1 SGHDT, CDR2 YYEEEE. V gave up 1 base and J gave up 0 bases; unmatched junction bases: 7. The CDR3 DNA reads TGTGCCAGCAGCTTGATGTTAGCGGGAGGCTTCTCCTACGAGCAGTACTTC. This sequence encodes CASSLMLAGGFSYEQYF.

The chain combines TRBV28 with TRBJ1-5; the D gene is possibly TRBD1 (6 bases). This CDR3 comprises 14 residues. V lost 4 bases and J lost 6, with 13 bases in between. Germline V gene sequence: CDR1 MDHEN, CDR2 SYDVKM. CDR3 region: CASSSDSGVQPQHF. DNA for the CDR3: TGTGCCAGCAGTTCGGACAGCGGTGTTCAGCCCCAGCATTTT.

The chain is built from TRBV6-1 and TRBJ1-2; a possible D gene is TRBD1 (5 bases). CDR1 is MNHNS and CDR2 is SASEGT in the germline V gene. The V and J ends lost 10 bases and 8 bases respectively, with 17 bases between them. This CDR3 has 12 amino acids. The CDR3 here is CATTEAGQGYTF. CDR3 nucleotides: TGTGCCACCACTGAGGCAGGGCAAGGCTACACCTTC.

The CDR3 DNA reads TGTGCCAGCAGTTTACTAGCGGGGGGGCTTGGCAATGAGCAGTTCTTC. Protein sequence: CASSLLAGGLGNEQFF. The chain carries TRBV27 and TRBJ2-1, with TRBD2 identical over 12 bases. The CDR3 has 16 residues. The germline CDR1 and CDR2 sequences are MNHEY and SMNVEV (reference sequence). J was trimmed by 6 bases and V by 2 bases; bases with no gene match: 5.

The V and J genes are TRBV19 and TRBJ1-5, with D perhaps TRBD1 (6 bases). The V gene's germline CDR1 is LNHDA and CDR2 SQIVND (reference sequence). V was cut by 6 bases and J by 0 bases, with 12 bases left in between. The CDR3 sequence is 15 residues long. CDR3 in amino acids: CASRWTVNSNQPQHF. DNA of the CDR3: TGTGCCAGTAGGTGGACAGTAAATAGCAATCAGCCCCAGCATTTT.

This rearrangement joins TRBV5-4 to TRBJ1-3; 8 bases map to TRBD1. The CDR3 length is 15 residues. The V gene's germline CDR1 is SGHNT and CDR2 YYREEE (reference sequence). The V segment lost 0 bases and the J segment 4 bases; nucleotides outside the gene matches: 3. This CDR3 reads CASSLGTGQGNTIYF. The CDR3 DNA follows: TGTGCCAGCAGCTTGGGGACAGGGCAAGGAAACACCATATATTTT. The whole variable domain, remainder taken from reference TRBV5-4 and TRBJ1-3, is ETGVTQSPTHLIKTRGQQVTLRCSSQSGHNTVSWYQQALGQGPQFIFQYYREEENGRGNFPPRFSGLQFPNYSSELNVNALELDDSALYLCASSLGTGQGNTIYFGEGSWLTVV.

The genes are TRBV15 and TRBJ2-4; 8 bases are a match to TRBD2. The CDR3 is 15 amino acids. Germline V lookup: CDR1 LNHNV, CDR2 YYDKDF (reference sequence). V shed 3 bases and J 1 base; nucleotides not matched to a gene: 2. CDR3 sequence (DNA): TGTGCCACCAGCAGCGGGGGGGCCGCCAAAAACATTCAGTACTTC. Protein: CATSSGGAAKNIQYF.

CDR3 protein: CASSFRLQNTGELFF. The CDR3 coding sequence is TGTGCCAGCAGTTTTCGACTACAGAACACCGGGGAGCTGTTTTTT. V gene TRBV28 combines with J gene TRBJ2-2; tentative D call: TRBD2 (5 bases). Germline CDR1 is MDHEN and CDR2 is SYDVKM. The CDR3 runs 15 residues. Trimming took off 3 bases at V and 1 base at J, with 9 bases between the two ends.

The chain carries TRBV6-5 and TRBJ1-1, with TRBD1 as a possible D gene (5 bases). CDR3 size: 15 residues. V lost 4 bases, J lost 2 bases, and 14 bases lay in between. Germline V CDR1 and CDR2: MNHEY, SVGAGI. CDR3 sequence (DNA): TGTGCCAGCAGTTCATCGGGGGAGGGCAACACTGAAGCTTTCTTT. It codes for CASSSSGEGNTEAFF.

CDR3 DNA sequence: TGTGCCAGCAGTGCGCTTAGCTCCTACGAGCAGTACTTC. As protein: CASSALSSYEQYF. V is TRBV27 and J is TRBJ2-7; D uncertain. Looked up from germline, CDR1 is MNHEY and CDR2 is SMNVEV (reference sequence). CDR3 length equals 13 residues. Trimming shortened V by 5 bases and J by 0 bases, and 8 bases separated the two germline ends.

The V gene is TRBV6-4, the J gene TRBJ2-1, with 13 bases that match TRBD2. Germline V gene lookup returns CDR1 MRHNA and CDR2 SNTAGT. V shed 2 bases, J shed 15 bases, and the junction held 13 bases outside the gene matches. CDR3 size: 16 residues. The CDR3 region is CASSDEAGLAGQQLFF. The CDR3 DNA is TGTGCCAGCAGTGACGAGGCGGGACTAGCGGGACAACAGCTGTTCTTC.

The table lists this clone with a few counts. The V call is TRBV6-5, the J call TRBJ1-5, with 8 bases fitting TRBD1. J was trimmed by 6 bases and V by 6 bases; bases with no gene match: 4. The CDR3 contains 13 residues. The germline V gene encodes CDR1 MNHEY and CDR2 SVGAGI. The CDR3 DNA reads as TGTGCCAGCAGCCGAGACAGGGGTCAGCCCCAGCATTTT. Protein: CASSRDRGQPQHF.

V and J are TRBV5-4 and TRBJ2-5; D possibly corresponds to TRBD1 (5 bases). The closer fit of TRBJ2-7 to the DNA end suggests the J call may be wrong. Germline V lookup: CDR1 SGHNT, CDR2 YYREEE (reference sequence). The CDR3 length is 13 residues. This chain's CDR3 is CASTTDRHYEQYF. CDR3 DNA: TGTGCCAGCACCACTGACAGACACTACGAGCAGTACTTC.

This rearrangement joins TRBV28 to TRBJ1-2; a weak D match, TRBD1 (5 bases). The germline V gene has CDR1 MDHEN and CDR2 SYDVKM. The ends were cut back, 5 bases at V and 4 bases at J, with 17 bases in the middle. This CDR3 is 15 amino acids long. Here the CDR3 DNA reads TGTGCCAGCAGTCAGCCCCCCAGGGCGGCCTATGGCTACACCTTC. Protein sequence: CASSQPPRAAYGYTF.

The gene calls are TRBV30 and TRBJ2-2; D is possibly TRBD2 (5 bases). Germline-derived CDR1 and CDR2 are GTSNPN and SVGIG (reference sequence). Trimming took 3 bases from V and 4 from J, leaving 9 bases between them. This CDR3 comprises 13 residues. This CDR3 reads CAWRPSSTGELFF. CDR3 nucleotides: TGTGCCTGGAGACCTAGCAGCACCGGGGAGCTGTTTTTT.

The CDR3 region has the DNA TGCGCCAGCAGCCAAGACCCAGAGGTAGCGGGAGGGCTTTACAATGAGCAGTTCTTC. Encoded protein: CASSQDPEVAGGLYNEQFF. The V and J genes are TRBV4-3 and TRBJ2-1; 11 positions match TRBD2. Germline-derived CDR1 and CDR2 are LGHNA and YSLEER. After removal of 0 bases from V and 4 bases from J, the junction contained 11 bases not matched to a gene. This CDR3 has 19 amino acids.

CDR3 in DNA: TGCGCCAGCAGCTTAGGGTCGGGACAGGGTTATGGCTACACCTTC. Translation: CASSLGSGQGYGYTF. V and J are TRBV5-1 and TRBJ1-2; TRBD1 matches 9 bases. The ends lost 2 bases at V and 5 bases at J; junction bases unmatched: 7. Germline V lookup: CDR1 SGHRS, CDR2 YFSETQ. This CDR3 region has 15 residues.

The chain carries TRBV28 and TRBJ2-1, with a tentative D call TRBD2 (6 bases). Trimming took 6 bases from V and 14 from J, leaving 23 bases between them. Germline CDR1 is MDHEN and CDR2 is SYDVKM. The CDR3 is 14 residues long. For the CDR3, the DNA is TGTGCCAGCAGCCGGACCATGGGACTGCCGACGGAGTTCTTC. Translated, it gives CASSRTMGLPTEFF.

The chain has TRBV6-6 and TRBJ1-5, with 7 bases lining up with TRBD1. The CDR3 totals 14 residues. Germline CDR1 reads MNHNY; CDR2 reads SVGAGI (reference sequence). J gave up 2 bases and V 2 bases, and 0 bases lay outside the gene matches. The CDR3 spells CASSYQGGNQPQHF. CDR3 in DNA: TGTGCCAGCAGTTACCAGGGGGGCAATCAGCCCCAGCATTTT.